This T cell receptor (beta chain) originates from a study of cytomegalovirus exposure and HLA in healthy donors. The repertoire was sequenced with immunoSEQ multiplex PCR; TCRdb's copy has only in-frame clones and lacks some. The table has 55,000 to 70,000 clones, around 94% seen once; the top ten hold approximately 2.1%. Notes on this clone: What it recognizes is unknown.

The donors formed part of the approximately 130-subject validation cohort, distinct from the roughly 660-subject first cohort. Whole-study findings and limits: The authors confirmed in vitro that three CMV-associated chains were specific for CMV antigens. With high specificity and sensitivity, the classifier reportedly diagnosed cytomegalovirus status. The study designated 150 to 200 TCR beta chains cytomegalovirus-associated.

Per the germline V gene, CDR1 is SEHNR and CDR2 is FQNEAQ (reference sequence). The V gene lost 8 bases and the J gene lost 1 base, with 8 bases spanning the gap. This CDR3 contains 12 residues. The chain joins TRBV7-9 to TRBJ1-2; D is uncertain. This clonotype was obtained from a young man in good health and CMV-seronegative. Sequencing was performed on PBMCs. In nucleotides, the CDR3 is TGTGCCAGCTACTACGATAACTATGGCTACACCTTC. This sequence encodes CASYYDNYGYTF.